This T cell receptor (beta chain) originates from a study of PD-L1 blockade in urothelial cancer. Time point specified: pretreatment peripheral blood. The method was immunoSEQ multiplex PCR; TCRdb's version includes in-frame clones alone and lacks a portion of them. The repertoire includes around 70,000 clones, roughly nine tenths of them detected once, and approximately 4.5% sits in the top ten. Sequenced material: PBMCs, taken around atezolizumab (anti-PD-L1) treatment. The receptor was isolated from a man between 65 and 79 years old with urothelial cancer.

For the CDR3, the DNA is TGTGCCAGTAGTAGGACCGGGACTAGCGGGTGGGGTGAGCAGTTCTTC. It is translated as CASSRTGTSGWGEQFF. The gene calls are TRBV19 and TRBJ2-1; TRBD2 agrees at 12 bases. The ends lost 4 bases at V and 9 bases at J; junction bases unmatched: 10. Germline lookup yields CDR1 LNHDA and CDR2 SQIVND (reference sequence). The CDR3 sequence is 16 residues long. The full variable domain, rest sourced from reference TRBV19 and TRBJ2-1, is DGGITQSPKYLFRKEGQNVTLSCEQNLNHDAMYWYRQDPGQGLRLIYYSQIVNDFQKGDIAEGYSVSREKKESFPLTVTSAQKNPTAFYLCASSRTGTSGWGEQFFGPGTRLTVL.